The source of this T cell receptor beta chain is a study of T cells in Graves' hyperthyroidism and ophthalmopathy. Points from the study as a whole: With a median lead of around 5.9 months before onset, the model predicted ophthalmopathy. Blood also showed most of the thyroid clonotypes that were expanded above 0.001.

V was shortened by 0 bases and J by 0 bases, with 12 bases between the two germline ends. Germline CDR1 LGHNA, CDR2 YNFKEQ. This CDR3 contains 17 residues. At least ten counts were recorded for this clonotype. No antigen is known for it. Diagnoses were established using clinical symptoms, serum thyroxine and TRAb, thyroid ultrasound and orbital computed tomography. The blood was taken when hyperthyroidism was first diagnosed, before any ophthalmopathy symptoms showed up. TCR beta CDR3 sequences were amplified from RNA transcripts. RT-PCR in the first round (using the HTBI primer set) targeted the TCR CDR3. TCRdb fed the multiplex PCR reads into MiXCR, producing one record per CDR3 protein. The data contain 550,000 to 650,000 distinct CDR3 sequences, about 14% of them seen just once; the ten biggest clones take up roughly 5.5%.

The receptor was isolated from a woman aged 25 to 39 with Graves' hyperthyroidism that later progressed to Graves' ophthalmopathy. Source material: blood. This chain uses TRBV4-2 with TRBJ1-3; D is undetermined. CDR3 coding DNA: TGTGCCAGCAGCCAAGAGCCGGCGGGAGGCTCTGGAAACACCATATATTTT. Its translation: CASSQEPAGGSGNTIYF.